This TCR beta chain was recovered during a study of esophageal squamous cell carcinoma under preoperative chemotherapy. TCRdb recomputed calls from the PCR reads with MiXCR, one row per CDR3 protein. The profile shows about 30,000 distinct CDR3 sequences, under 60% of them singletons. Note on this clonotype: What it binds is not known.

Time point described: before preoperative PTX-NDP chemotherapy. Before surgery, patients were given preoperative paclitaxel-nedaplatin chemotherapy. Findings and caveats of the study: Post-treatment tumor-infiltrating lymphocytes appeared partly derived from peripheral T cells migrating into the tumor. Chemotherapy was followed by significantly higher TCR diversity in peripheral T cells only, not tumor-infiltrating lymphocytes.

The CDR3 runs 15 residues. The V and J ends lost 4 bases and 7 bases respectively, with 17 bases between them. From germline, CDR1 is MDHEN and CDR2 SYDVKM. This specimen was taken from a patient given preoperative chemotherapy. This receptor was obtained from a human donor with esophageal squamous cell carcinoma. The donor label of this sample is uncertain. The genes are TRBV28 and TRBJ2-1, with TRBD1 as a possible D gene (6 bases). CDR3 region: CASSSPTGLGNEQFF. DNA for the CDR3: TGTGCCAGCAGTTCTCCAACAGGGTTAGGTAATGAGCAGTTCTTC.